This T cell receptor (beta chain) was captured by sequencing in a study of blood T cell repertoires in COVID-19. At the level of the study: Samples came from the United States, Italy and Spain, spanning acute and convalescent COVID-19. Sample material is recorded as cDNA or gDNA derived from T cells, B-cell-depleted T cells, or PBMCs.

Original processing notes: Amplification from reference gene primers served as the basis for estimated nucleated cell counts. The repertoire was sequenced with immunoSEQ multiplex PCR; TCRdb's copy has only in-frame clones and lacks some. D and trimming were read from the DNA, whereas the V and J calls and clone size are those reported in that table. The sample consists of around 160,000 clones, more than 70% of them appearing once. The sequencing sample was made of peripheral blood. The TCR originated in a man aged 60 to 69 with active or convalescent COVID-19.

CDR3 sequence reads: CASSSQFGRGDTQYF. The CDR3 DNA reads as TGTGCCAGCAGCTCGCAGTTCGGGAGGGGAGATACGCAGTATTTT. This chain uses TRBV11-2 with TRBJ2-3; TRBD2 aligns across 8 bases. CDR1 and CDR2 (germline): SGHAT, FQNNGV. Losses at the gene ends were 4 bases for V and 5 bases for J; bases not matched to a gene: 8. The CDR3 consists of 15 residues.